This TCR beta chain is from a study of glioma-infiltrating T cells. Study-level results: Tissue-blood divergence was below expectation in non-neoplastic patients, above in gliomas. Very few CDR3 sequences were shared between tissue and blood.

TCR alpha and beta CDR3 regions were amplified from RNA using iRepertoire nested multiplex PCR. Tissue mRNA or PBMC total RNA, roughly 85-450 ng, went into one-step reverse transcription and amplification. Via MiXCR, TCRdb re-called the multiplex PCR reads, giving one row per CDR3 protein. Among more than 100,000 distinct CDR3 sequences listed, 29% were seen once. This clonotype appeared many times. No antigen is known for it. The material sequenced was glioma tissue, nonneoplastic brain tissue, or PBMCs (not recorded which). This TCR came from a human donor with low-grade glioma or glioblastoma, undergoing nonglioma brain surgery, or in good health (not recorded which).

The chain's CDR3 is CASSQDLGTYEQYF. CDR3 coding DNA: TGTGCCAGCAGCCAAGATTTGGGGACCTACGAGCAGTACTTC. The V call is TRBV4-2, the J call TRBJ2-7; D is ambiguous. V was trimmed by 0 bases and J by 2 bases, leaving 8 bases between them. CDR1 is LGHNA, CDR2 YNFKEQ, per germline. The CDR3 sequence is 14 residues long.